These T cell receptor beta chains were read from a single sample in a study of post-analysis software for immune sequencing data. TCRdb re-called the PCR reads through MiXCR, storing one row per CDR3 protein. There are 800,000 to 950,000 distinct CDR3 sequences in the sample; approximately 50% occur only once, and approximately 4.5% lies in the top ten. Sequenced material: blood. The source is a girl under 18 with multiple sclerosis. CDR3s include the opening cysteine and the closing phenylalanine or tryptophan. Only part of the rows carry a size: once, few, many, or a class if the clone is expanded.

j_call,v_call,clone_size,cdr3_aa
TRBJ1-4,TRBV20-1,-,CSARDGQGGEKLFF
-,TRBV25-1,-,CASSTRGTGTLYEQYF
TRBJ2-3,TRBV5-1,few,CASSPGTSGPTDTQYF
TRBJ1-5,TRBV29-1,-,CSVRTGVHQPQHF
TRBJ2-5,TRBV12-5,-,CASGPSAGGEETQYF
TRBJ2-2,TRBV7-2,few,CASSFPDKAAGELFF
TRBJ2-5,TRBV7-3,few,CASSSSGSETQYF
TRBJ2-1,TRBV7-2,-,CASSFVVSAYNEQFF
TRBJ2-5,TRBV4-1,-,CASSQAGGVNQETQYF
TRBJ2-1,TRBV12-3/TRBV12-4,-,CASSSGQGHEQFF
TRBJ2-6,TRBV12-3/TRBV12-4,few,CASSLDPGAGANVLTF
TRBJ2-5,TRBV20-1,-,CSARPASGRAPRWYKQYF
TRBJ2-3,TRBV2,few,CASSGNSGRGTDTQYF